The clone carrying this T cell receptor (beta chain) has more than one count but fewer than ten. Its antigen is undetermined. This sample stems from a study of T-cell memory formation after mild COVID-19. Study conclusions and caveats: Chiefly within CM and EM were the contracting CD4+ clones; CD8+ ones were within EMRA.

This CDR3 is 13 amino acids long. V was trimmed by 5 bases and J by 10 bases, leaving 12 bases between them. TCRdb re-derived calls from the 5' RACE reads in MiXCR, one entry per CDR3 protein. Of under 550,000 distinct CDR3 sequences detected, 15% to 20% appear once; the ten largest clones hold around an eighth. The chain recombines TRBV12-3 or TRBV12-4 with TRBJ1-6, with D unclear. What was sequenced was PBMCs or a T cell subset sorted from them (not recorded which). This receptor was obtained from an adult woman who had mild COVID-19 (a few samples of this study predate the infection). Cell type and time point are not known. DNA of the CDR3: TGTGCCAGCAGTCGGGCCCCGGGGTCACCCCTCCACTTT. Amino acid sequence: CASSRAPGSPLHF.